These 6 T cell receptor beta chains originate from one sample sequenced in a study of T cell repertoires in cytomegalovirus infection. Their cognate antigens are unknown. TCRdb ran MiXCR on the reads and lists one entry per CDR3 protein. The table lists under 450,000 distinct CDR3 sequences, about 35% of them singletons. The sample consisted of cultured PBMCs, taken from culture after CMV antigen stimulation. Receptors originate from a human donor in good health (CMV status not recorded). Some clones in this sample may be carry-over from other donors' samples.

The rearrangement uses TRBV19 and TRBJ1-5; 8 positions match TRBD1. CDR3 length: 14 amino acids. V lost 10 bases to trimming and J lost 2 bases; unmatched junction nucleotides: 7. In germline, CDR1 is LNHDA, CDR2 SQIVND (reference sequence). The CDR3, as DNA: TGTGCCACCGGCGCGACAGGGGGCAATCAGCCCCAGCATTTT. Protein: CATGATGGNQPQHF.

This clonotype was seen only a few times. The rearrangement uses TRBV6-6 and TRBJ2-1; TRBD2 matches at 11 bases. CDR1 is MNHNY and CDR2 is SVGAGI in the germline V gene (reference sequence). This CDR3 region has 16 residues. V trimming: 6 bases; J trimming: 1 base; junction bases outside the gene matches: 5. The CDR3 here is CASRRLAGLSYNEQFF. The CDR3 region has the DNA TGTGCCAGCAGAAGACTAGCGGGGCTATCCTACAATGAGCAGTTCTTC.

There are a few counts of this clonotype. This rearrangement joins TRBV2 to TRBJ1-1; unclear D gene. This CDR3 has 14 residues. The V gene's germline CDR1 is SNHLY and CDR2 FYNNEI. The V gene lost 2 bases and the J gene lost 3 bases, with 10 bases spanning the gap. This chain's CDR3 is CASSEQTRDTEAFF. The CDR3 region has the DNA TGTGCCAGCAGTGAACAGACTCGGGACACTGAAGCTTTCTTT. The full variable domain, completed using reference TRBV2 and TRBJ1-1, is EPEVTQTPSHQVTQMGQEVILRCVPISNHLYFYWYRQILGQKVEFLVSFYNNEISEKSEIFDDQFSVERPDGSNFTLKIRSTKLEDSAMYFCASSEQTRDTEAFFGQGTRLTVV.

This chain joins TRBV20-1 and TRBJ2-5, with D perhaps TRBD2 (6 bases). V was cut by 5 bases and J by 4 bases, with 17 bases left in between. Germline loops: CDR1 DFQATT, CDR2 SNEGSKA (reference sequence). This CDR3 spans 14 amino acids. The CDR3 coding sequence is TGCAGTGCTTCACTACTAGCAGGAACAGAGACCCAGTACTTC. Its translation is CSASLLAGTETQYF.

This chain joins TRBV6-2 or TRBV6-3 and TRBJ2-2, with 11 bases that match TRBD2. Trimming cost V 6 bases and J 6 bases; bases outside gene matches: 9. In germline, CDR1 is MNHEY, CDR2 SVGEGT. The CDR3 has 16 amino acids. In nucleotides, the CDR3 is TGTGCCAGCAGCCGTATAGCGGGAGGGTCGGCCGGGGAGCTGTTTTTT. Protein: CASSRIAGGSAGELFF.

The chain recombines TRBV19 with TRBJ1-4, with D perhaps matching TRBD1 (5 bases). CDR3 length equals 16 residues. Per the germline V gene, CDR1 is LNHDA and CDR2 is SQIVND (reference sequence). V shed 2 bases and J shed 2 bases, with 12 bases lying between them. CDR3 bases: TGTGCCAGTAGTATAATCGTCGGGGCGACTAATGAAAAACTGTTTTTT. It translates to CASSIIVGATNEKLFF.